The 9 T cell receptor beta chains presented below share a single source sample, sequenced in a study of human T cells and chemical hapten exposure. Each CDR3 protein gets one entry after TCRdb re-called the RACE reads with MiXCR. The sample holds approximately 80,000 distinct CDR3 sequences, 7% to 8% seen once. Time point of the sample: patch test 1, 2 weeks after DPC sensitization. Noted treatment: therapeutic diphenylcyclopropenone sensitization with weekly scalp DPC. The source material was whole blood, sampled in connection with sensitization to the hapten diphenylcyclopropenone (DPC). The receptor source for this set is a woman aged 25-40 years with alopecia areata. Some clones in this sample may be carry-over from other donors' samples.

This clonotype was counted many times. The chain uses TRBV9 and TRBJ1-3; TRBD1 might be the D (5 bases). Looked up from germline, CDR1 is SGDLS and CDR2 is YYNGEE. The CDR3 is 14 amino acids. Trimming shortened V by 3 bases and J by 2 bases, and 9 bases separated the two germline ends. The CDR3 nucleotides are TGTGCCAGCAGCGGAGGGGCTACTGGAAACACCATATATTTT. It is translated as CASSGGATGNTIYF.

V usage is TRBV9 and J usage is TRBJ2-5, with 8 bases aligning to TRBD2. Germline V gene lookup returns CDR1 SGDLS and CDR2 YYNGEE. V dropped 3 bases and J dropped 4; count of bases not matched to a gene: 14. This CDR3 is 17 amino acids long. This CDR3 reads CASSAFGAGGRAETQYF. CDR3 coding DNA: TGTGCCAGCAGCGCGTTTGGTGCGGGGGGTAGGGCAGAGACCCAGTACTTC.

This chain links TRBV19 with TRBJ2-5; D perhaps matches TRBD1 (5 bases). V was clipped by 6 bases and J by 9 bases, with 11 bases between them. The CDR3 totals 11 residues. Germline V lookup: CDR1 LNHDA, CDR2 SQIVND (reference sequence). The CDR3 protein is CASSELGAQYF. The CDR3 coding sequence is TGTGCCAGTAGCGAATTAGGGGCCCAGTACTTC.

The sample holds a few counts of this clonotype. The genes are TRBV30 and TRBJ1-3, with D possibly matching TRBD1 (5 bases). The germline gives CDR1 GTSNPN, CDR2 SVGIG (reference sequence). The CDR3 spans 13 residues. V lost 5 bases and J 4 bases, leaving 12 bases between the germline ends. This chain's CDR3 is CAWDTGTGNTIYF. The DNA for the CDR3 is TGTGCCTGGGACACAGGCACCGGAAACACCATATATTTT.

This clonotype came up a few times. The CDR3 loop is CASRAGTDFNYGYTF. In DNA form, the CDR3 reads TGTGCCAGCAGGGCCGGGACAGACTTTAACTATGGCTACACCTTC. The V call is TRBV6-1, the J call TRBJ1-2; 7 bases line up with TRBD1. The V gene's germline CDR1 is MNHNS and CDR2 SASEGT. The CDR3 loop spans 15 amino acids. V shed 6 bases, J shed 1 base, and the junction held 8 bases outside the gene matches.

This clonotype showed up just a few times. V gene TRBV7-3 combines with J gene TRBJ2-5, with D perhaps matching TRBD2 (5 bases). V was cut by 4 bases and J by 5 bases, with 11 bases left in between. The CDR3 extends over 13 amino acids. Germline loops: CDR1 SGHTA, CDR2 FQGTGA. This CDR3 is CASSSGLEETQYF. DNA for the CDR3: TGTGCCAGCAGCTCCGGACTCGAGGAGACCCAGTACTTC.

The table lists this clonotype with a few counts. This chain uses TRBV6-1 with TRBJ1-6, with a possible D match to TRBD1 (5 bases). The CDR3 is 17 amino acids. V gave up 2 bases and J gave up 4 bases, with 15 bases separating them. CDR1 and CDR2 (germline): MNHNS, SASEGT. CDR3 sequence: CASSESRDPAYNSPLHF. For the CDR3, the DNA is TGTGCCAGCAGTGAATCTAGGGACCCTGCTTATAATTCACCCCTCCACTTT.

The gene calls are TRBV24-1 and TRBJ1-5, with a possible D match to TRBD1 (6 bases). V was pared by 4 bases and J by 7 bases, with 13 bases between. This CDR3 is 14 amino acids long. CDR1 and CDR2 from the germline V gene are KGHDR and SFDVKD. In DNA form, the CDR3 reads TGTGCCACCAGTGACCGAACAGGGAGCCAGCCCCAGCATTTT. Protein sequence: CATSDRTGSQPQHF.

This clonotype was picked up many times. This CDR3 is CSVVRTGELFF. CDR3 nucleotides: TGCAGCGTTGTCCGCACCGGGGAGCTGTTTTTT. The rearrangement uses TRBV29-1 and TRBJ2-2, with unresolved D. V lost 4 bases and J lost 4, with 4 bases in between. The CDR3 extends over 11 amino acids. Germline V gene lookup returns CDR1 SQVTM and CDR2 ANQGSEA.